The 30 T cell receptor beta chains below were found in one sample sequenced in a study of response to subunit inactivated influenza vaccine. TCRdb analysed the RT-PCR reads with MiXCR anew, one entry per CDR3 protein. The sample has hundreds of thousands of distinct CDR3 sequences, approximately 11% seen once; the top ten hold about an eighth. The sample was PBMCs from blood, taken roughly 46 days after vaccination. The receptors here all came from a man aged 50 to 59 who received an inactivated influenza vaccine.

This clonotype was seen many times. The V call is TRBV29-1, the J call TRBJ2-7; perhaps TRBD2 as D (6 bases). The CDR3 runs 13 residues. V gave up 5 bases and J gave up 2 bases, with 13 bases separating them. Germline-derived CDR1 and CDR2 are SQVTM and ANQGSEA. The CDR3 region has the DNA TGCAGCGTTCGCGCGGGGTCCGCCTACGAGCAGTACTTC. Its protein is CSVRAGSAYEQYF.

This clonotype was counted many times. This chain uses TRBV6-1 with TRBJ1-2; D is perhaps TRBD1 (6 bases). The germline V gene has CDR1 MNHNS and CDR2 SASEGT. V was cut by 7 bases and J by 3 bases, with 15 bases left in between. The CDR3 length is 14 residues. CDR3 amino acids: CASTGLGADYGYTF. In DNA, the CDR3 is TGTGCCAGCACTGGTCTGGGGGCAGACTATGGCTACACCTTC.

This clonotype occurred a few times. The chain joins TRBV20-1 to TRBJ1-2; D is uncertain. In germline, CDR1 is DFQATT, CDR2 SNEGSKA (reference sequence). The CDR3 has 14 residues. Trimming pared 4 bases from V and 6 bases from J, leaving 18 bases between. The CDR3 loop is CSAKSPGPPNGYTF. The DNA of the CDR3 is TGCAGTGCTAAGTCCCCTGGGCCCCCGAATGGCTACACCTTC.

This clonotype has a handful of counts. The V gene is TRBV3-1, the J gene TRBJ2-7; D is unclear. V was trimmed by 5 bases and J by 5 bases, leaving 10 bases between them. This CDR3 contains 12 residues. Germline loops: CDR1 LGHDT, CDR2 YNNKEL (reference sequence). The CDR3 is CASSSLTHEQYF. CDR3 DNA: TGTGCCAGCAGCTCCCTCACGCACGAGCAGTACTTC.

This clonotype was picked up a small number of times. This CDR3 reads CASSDGIYLAKNIQYF. The CDR3 coding sequence is TGTGCCAGCAGTGACGGGATCTACCTAGCCAAAAACATTCAGTACTTC. The chain joins TRBV6-2 or TRBV6-3 to TRBJ2-4; D possibly corresponds to TRBD2 (5 bases). The length of the CDR3 is 16 residues. Germline V gene lookup returns CDR1 MNHEY and CDR2 SVGEGT. V shed 5 bases and J shed 0 bases, with 14 bases lying between them.

This clonotype has at least ten counts. The rearrangement links TRBV6-5 to TRBJ1-2, with D perhaps matching TRBD1 (6 bases). The V end was cut by 0 bases, the J end by 6 bases, with 14 bases between. The germline V gene encodes CDR1 MNHEY and CDR2 SVGAGI. The CDR3 consists of 15 residues. The DNA for the CDR3 is TGTGCCAGCAGTTACTCTTACTACGGGGACAATGGCTACACCTTC. This gives the protein CASSYSYYGDNGYTF.

This clonotype was counted at least ten times. The V gene is TRBV10-2, the J gene TRBJ2-7; TRBD2 matches at 8 bases. This CDR3 spans 15 amino acids. Germline CDR1 reads WSHSY; CDR2 reads SAAADI. The trim removed 5 bases at V and 0 bases at J, leaving 6 bases unmatched. As DNA, the CDR3 is TGCGCCAGCAGTACCACGACTAGCGACTCCTACGAGCAGTACTTC. Translating gives CASSTTTSDSYEQYF.

This clonotype has ten or more counts. The CDR3 reads CAISDRTSGYNEQFF. CDR3 in DNA: TGTGCCATCAGCGATAGGACTAGCGGATACAATGAGCAGTTCTTC. The rearrangement links TRBV10-3 to TRBJ2-1; 10 bases agree with TRBD2. The CDR3 runs 15 residues. Germline lookup yields CDR1 ENHRY and CDR2 SYGVKD. V was clipped by 6 bases and J by 4 bases; unmatched bases: 6.

This clonotype was seen at least ten times. The rearrangement uses TRBV7-9 and TRBJ2-1, with 13 nucleotides matching TRBD2. The germline V gene encodes CDR1 SEHNR and CDR2 FQNEAQ (reference sequence). J was trimmed by 8 bases and V by 5 bases; bases with no gene match: 3. CDR3 length equals 14 residues. CDR3 sequence: CASSRTSGGHEQFF. The CDR3 DNA is TGTGCCAGCAGCAGGACTAGCGGGGGCCATGAGCAGTTCTTC.

The V gene is TRBV21-1, the J gene TRBJ2-7. TRBV21-1 is recorded as a pseudogene. The CDR3 covers 14 residues. The CDR3 DNA is TGTGCCAGCAGCGGGCACGCGAGCTCCTACGAGCAGTACTTC. It specifies CASSGHASSYEQYF.

Many counts were recorded for this clonotype. The chain couples TRBV20-1 to TRBJ2-3; D is uncertain. The CDR3 sequence is 12 residues long. The V gene's germline CDR1 is DFQATT and CDR2 SNEGSKA (reference sequence). V shed 4 bases and J shed 2 bases, with 7 bases lying between them. In DNA form, the CDR3 reads TGCAGTGCTATCCTTTTCACAGATACGCAGTATTTT. Protein: CSAILFTDTQYF.

The V gene is TRBV7-8, the J gene TRBJ2-2; 9 bases are shared with TRBD2. Per germline, CDR1 SGHVS and CDR2 FQNEAQ. J was trimmed by 7 bases and V by 1 base; bases with no gene match: 10. The CDR3 is made up of 17 amino acids. The CDR3 coding sequence is TGTGCCAGCAGCTTAGTGATGGGGCTAGCGGGGATCGGGGAGCTGTTTTTT. Its translation: CASSLVMGLAGIGELFF. Combining the CDR3 with reference TRBV7-8 and TRBJ2-2 gives the whole variable domain GAGVSQSPRYKVAKRGQDVALRCDPISGHVSLFWYQQALGQGPEFLTYFQNEAQLDKSGLPSDRFFAERPEGSVSTLKIQRTQQEDSAVYLCASSLVMGLAGIGELFFGEGSRLTVL.

The chain links TRBV20-1 to TRBJ2-3; the D gene is possibly TRBD2 (6 bases). Trimming pared 0 bases from V and 4 bases from J, leaving 8 bases between. Germline V CDR1 and CDR2: DFQATT, SNEGSKA (reference sequence). There are 13 residues in the CDR3. The chain's CDR3 is CSAREWGADTQYF. For the CDR3, the DNA is TGCAGTGCTAGAGAGTGGGGGGCAGATACGCAGTATTTT.

This clonotype was seen many times. The chain couples TRBV7-9 to TRBJ2-7; TRBD1 aligns across 8 bases. CDR1 and CDR2 (germline): SEHNR, FQNEAQ (reference sequence). The CDR3 runs to 14 residues. Unmatched junction bases numbered 4, after V lost 5 bases and J lost 1 base. The CDR3 loop reads CASSPRTGSYEQYF. DNA of the CDR3: TGTGCCAGCAGCCCAAGGACAGGGTCCTACGAGCAGTACTTC.

In the case of this clonotype: A much larger clone lies a single base off, so this may be a read error. The V and J genes are TRBV6-2 or TRBV6-3 and TRBJ2-1; D unclear. The CDR3 sequence is 13 residues long. The germline gives CDR1 MNHEY, CDR2 SVGEGT. This CDR3 reads CARSYSSAQEQFF. The DNA for the CDR3 is TGTGCCAGGAGTTACTCGTCGGCCCAGGAGCAGTTCTTC.

The genes are TRBV20-1 and TRBJ2-4; maybe TRBD2 (6 bases). Per the germline V gene, CDR1 is DFQATT and CDR2 is SNEGSKA (reference sequence). The CDR3 runs 12 residues. The V and J ends lost 3 bases and 7 bases respectively, with 10 bases between them. The CDR3 region is CSASGSINIQYF. CDR3 sequence (DNA): TGCAGTGCTAGCGGGAGTATCAACATTCAGTACTTC.

In this sample, this clonotype turned up a few times. J is TRBJ2-2 and V is TRBV6-2 or TRBV6-3; 9 bases are shared with TRBD1. Germline V gene sequence: CDR1 MNHEY, CDR2 SVGEGT. The CDR3 has 13 amino acids. Germline trimming cut 5 bases from V and 6 bases from J; bases unmatched to any gene: 1. The CDR3 loop reads CASSRDRAGELFF. Written as DNA, the CDR3 is TGTGCCAGCAGTCGGGACAGGGCCGGGGAGCTGTTTTTT.

This clonotype was found many times. V is TRBV20-1 and J is TRBJ1-4; D uncertain. With 3 bases removed from V and 1 base from J, the gap between germline ends came to 6 bases. The CDR3 is made up of 13 amino acids. CDR1 is DFQATT, CDR2 SNEGSKA, per germline (reference sequence). Here the CDR3 reads CSASERTNEKLFF. DNA of the CDR3: TGCAGTGCTAGTGAGAGAACTAATGAAAAACTGTTTTTT.

The table lists this clonotype with a few counts. This chain links TRBV6-1 with TRBJ1-2; D gene ambiguous. Germline lookup yields CDR1 MNHNS and CDR2 SASEGT. The CDR3 spans 14 residues. V lost 7 bases and J 2 bases, leaving 14 bases between the germline ends. CDR3 sequence: CASTLESRNYGYTF. CDR3 nucleotides: TGTGCCAGCACGCTGGAATCTAGAAACTATGGCTACACCTTC.

In this sample, this clonotype turned up many times. The chain joins TRBV5-1 to TRBJ1-2; D ambiguous. Germline-derived CDR1 and CDR2 are SGHRS and YFSETQ. The CDR3 is made up of 15 amino acids. Trimming removed 0 bases at V and 2 bases at J, with 11 bases between. This CDR3 reads CASSLANIGNYGYTF. CDR3 nucleotide sequence: TGCGCCAGCAGCTTGGCCAATATTGGAAACTATGGCTACACCTTC.

This clonotype was seen many times. DNA of the CDR3: TGTGCCAGCTCACGGACGGGACAGGGGGGCAATCAGCCCCAGCATTTT. It translates to CASSRTGQGGNQPQHF. The chain uses TRBV18 and TRBJ1-5; 11 positions match TRBD1. V was clipped by 4 bases and J by 2 bases; unmatched bases: 4. CDR1 KGHSH and CDR2 LQKENI come from the germline V gene. This CDR3 contains 16 residues.

V gene TRBV4-1 combines with J gene TRBJ2-3, with 10 bases lining up with TRBD2. V trimming: 1 base; J trimming: 8 bases; junction bases outside the gene matches: 9. This CDR3 is built from 16 residues. Germline V gene data show CDR1 as MGHRA and CDR2 as YSYEKL. Written as DNA, the CDR3 is TGCGCCAGCAGCCAAGGCGCTAGCGGGGGAGGAGGTACGCAGTATTTT. Translating it yields CASSQGASGGGGTQYF.

The sample holds many counts of this clonotype. CDR3 sequence: CASSLNSLKETQYF. CDR3 DNA: TGCGCCAGCAGCTTGAACTCCCTCAAAGAGACCCAGTACTTC. This rearrangement joins TRBV5-1 to TRBJ2-5; D gene unclear. Germline CDR1 and CDR2: SGHRS and YFSETQ. The CDR3 is made up of 14 amino acids. Trimming pared 1 base from V and 3 bases from J, leaving 10 bases between.

Many counts were recorded for this clonotype. The chain joins TRBV5-1 to TRBJ1-1; tentative D call: TRBD1 (6 bases). The germline gives CDR1 SGHRS, CDR2 YFSETQ. With 3 bases removed from V and 0 bases from J, the gap between germline ends came to 12 bases. The CDR3 loop spans 15 amino acids. In DNA, the CDR3 is TGCGCCAGCAGCTCCGGGACACGCATGAACACTGAAGCTTTCTTT. Residues: CASSSGTRMNTEAFF.

Turning to this clonotype: One end of the junction is discordant with germline, which a read error may explain. CDR3 region: CCARDPGPSGANVLTF. CDR3 nucleotides: TGCTGTGCTAGAGACCCTGGGCCCTCTGGGGCCAACGTCCTGACTTTC. This rearrangement joins TRBV20-1 to TRBJ2-6; no definite D call. CDR3 length: 16 residues. Germline V gene sequence: CDR1 DFQATT, CDR2 SNEGSKA (reference sequence).

This clonotype was found a few times. V gene TRBV25-1 combines with J gene TRBJ2-1, with D tentatively TRBD1 (6 bases). V lost 5 bases, J lost 0 bases, and 11 bases lay in between. Germline V gene data show CDR1 as MGHDK and CDR2 as SYGVNS. The CDR3 has 15 residues. The CDR3 protein is CASSTVGASYNEQFF. CDR3 DNA: TGTGCCAGCAGTACAGTGGGGGCCTCCTACAATGAGCAGTTCTTC.

This clonotype came up a few times. The V call is TRBV25-1, the J call TRBJ2-7; 12 nucleotides line up with TRBD1. V lost 4 bases, J lost 6 bases, and 4 bases stayed unmatched. The germline V gene has CDR1 MGHDK and CDR2 SYGVNS. The CDR3 spans 14 residues. The CDR3 reads CASSVGTGGFEQYF. The DNA of the CDR3 is TGTGCCAGCAGTGTTGGGACAGGGGGCTTCGAGCAGTACTTC.

This clonotype occurred a few times. This chain connects TRBV7-9 to TRBJ1-2; no clear D gene. V lost 1 base, J lost 8 bases, and 8 bases lay in between. CDR3 length: 12 amino acids. Per the germline V gene, CDR1 is SEHNR and CDR2 is FQNEAQ (reference sequence). The CDR3 loop reads CASSLGQKGYTF. The CDR3 nucleotides read TGTGCCAGCAGCTTAGGTCAGAAAGGCTACACCTTC.

This clonotype has a handful of counts. The V and J genes are TRBV5-8 and TRBJ2-7; tentative D call: TRBD1 (6 bases). Between the trimmed V and J ends, which lost 3 bases and 7 bases, there was a span of 23 bases. Germline V lookup: CDR1 SGHTS, CDR2 YDEGEE. The CDR3 sequence is 16 residues long. The CDR3 sequence: CASSSRDIRYRGEQYF. As DNA, the CDR3 is TGTGCCAGCAGCTCCCGGGACATTCGTTACCGGGGAGAGCAGTACTTC. Full variable domain (rest looked up from reference TRBV5-8 and TRBJ2-7): EAGVTQSPTHLIKTRGQQATLRCSPISGHTSVYWYQQALGLGLQFLLWYDEGEERNRGNFPPRFSGRQFPNYSSELNVNALELEDSALYLCASSSRDIRYRGEQYFGPGTRLTVT.

V gene TRBV24-1 combines with J gene TRBJ2-1; 8 positions agree with TRBD1. With V trimmed by 1 base and J by 3 bases, 10 bases remained unmatched. The CDR3 consists of 18 residues. Germline CDR1 reads KGHDR; CDR2 reads SFDVKD. The CDR3 is CATSDFRTGRINYNEQFF. The DNA for the CDR3 is TGTGCCACCAGTGATTTTAGGACAGGGCGGATCAACTACAATGAGCAGTTCTTC.